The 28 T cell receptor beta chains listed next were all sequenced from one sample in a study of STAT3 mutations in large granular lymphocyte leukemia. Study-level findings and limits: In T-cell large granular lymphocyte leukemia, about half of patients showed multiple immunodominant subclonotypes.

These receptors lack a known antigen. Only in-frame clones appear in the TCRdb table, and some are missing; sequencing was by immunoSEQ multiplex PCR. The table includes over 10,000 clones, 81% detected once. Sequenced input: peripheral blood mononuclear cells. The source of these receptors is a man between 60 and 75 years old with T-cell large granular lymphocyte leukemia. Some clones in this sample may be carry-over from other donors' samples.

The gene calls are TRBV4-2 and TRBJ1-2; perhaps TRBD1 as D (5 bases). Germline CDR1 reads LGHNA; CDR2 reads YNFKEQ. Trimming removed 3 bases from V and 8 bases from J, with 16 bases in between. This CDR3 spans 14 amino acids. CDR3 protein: CASSHREGPGGYTF. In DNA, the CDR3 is TGTGCCAGCAGCCACAGGGAGGGACCTGGCGGCTACACCTTC.

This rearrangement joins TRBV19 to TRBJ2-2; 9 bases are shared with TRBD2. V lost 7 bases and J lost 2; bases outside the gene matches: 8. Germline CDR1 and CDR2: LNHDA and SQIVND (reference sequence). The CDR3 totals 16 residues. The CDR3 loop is CASTKRTSVNTGELFF. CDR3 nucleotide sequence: TGTGCCAGTACTAAGAGGACTAGCGTAAACACCGGGGAGCTGTTTTTT.

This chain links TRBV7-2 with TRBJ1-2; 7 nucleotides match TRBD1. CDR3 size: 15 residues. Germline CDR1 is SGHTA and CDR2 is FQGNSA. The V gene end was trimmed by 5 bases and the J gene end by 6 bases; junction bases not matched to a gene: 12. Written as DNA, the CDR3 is TGTGCCAGCAGCCCTCCGGGGGGGACAGTTCATGGCTACACCTTC. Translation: CASSPPGGTVHGYTF.

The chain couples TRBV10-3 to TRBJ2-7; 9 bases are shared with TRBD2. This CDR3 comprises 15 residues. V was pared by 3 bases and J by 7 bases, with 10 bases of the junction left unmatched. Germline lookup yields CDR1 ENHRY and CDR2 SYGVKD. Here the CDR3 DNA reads TGTGCCATCAGTGATCTGTCTAGCGGGGTCTCGGAGCAGTACTTC. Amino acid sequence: CAISDLSSGVSEQYF.

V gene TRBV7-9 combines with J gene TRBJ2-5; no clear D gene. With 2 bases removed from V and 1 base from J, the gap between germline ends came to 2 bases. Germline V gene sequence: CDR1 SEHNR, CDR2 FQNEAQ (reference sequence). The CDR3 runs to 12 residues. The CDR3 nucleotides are TGTGCCAGCAGCTTAATCCAAGAGACCCAGTACTTC. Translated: CASSLIQETQYF. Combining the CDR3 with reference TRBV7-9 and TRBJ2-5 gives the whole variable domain DTGVSQNPRHKITKRGQNVTFRCDPISEHNRLYWYRQTLGQGPEFLTYFQNEAQLEKSRLLSDRFSAERPKGSFSTLEIQRTEQGDSAMYLCASSLIQETQYFGPGTRLLVL.

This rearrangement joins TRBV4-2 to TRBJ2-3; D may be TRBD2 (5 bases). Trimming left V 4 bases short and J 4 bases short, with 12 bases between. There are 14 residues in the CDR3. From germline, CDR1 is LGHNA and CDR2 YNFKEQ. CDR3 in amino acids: CASSPEANSDTQYF. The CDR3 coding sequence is TGTGCCAGCAGCCCGGAGGCCAATTCAGATACGCAGTATTTT.

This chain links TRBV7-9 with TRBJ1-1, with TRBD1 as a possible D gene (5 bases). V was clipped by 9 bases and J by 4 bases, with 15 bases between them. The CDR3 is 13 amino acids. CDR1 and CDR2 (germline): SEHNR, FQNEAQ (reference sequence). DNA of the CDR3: TGTGCCAGTAACCGGGGGGAGACCACTGAAGCTTTCTTT. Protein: CASNRGETTEAFF.

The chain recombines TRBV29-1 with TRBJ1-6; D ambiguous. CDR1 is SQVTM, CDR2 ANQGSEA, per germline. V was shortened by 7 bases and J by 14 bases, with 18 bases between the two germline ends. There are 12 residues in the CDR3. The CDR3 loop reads CSAENSSGTLHF. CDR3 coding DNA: TGCAGCGCCGAGAATTCCTCCGGGACCCTCCACTTT. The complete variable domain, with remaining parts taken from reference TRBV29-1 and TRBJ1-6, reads SAVISQKPSRDICQRGTSLTIQCQVDSQVTMMFWYRQQPGQSLTLIATANQGSEATYESGFVIDKFPISRPNLTFSTLTVSNMSPEDSSIYLCSAENSSGTLHFGNGTRLTVT.

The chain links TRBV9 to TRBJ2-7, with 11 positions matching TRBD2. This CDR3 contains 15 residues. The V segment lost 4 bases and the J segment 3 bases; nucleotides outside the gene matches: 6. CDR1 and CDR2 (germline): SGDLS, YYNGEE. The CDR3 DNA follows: TGTGCCAGCAGCCTCGGGACTAGCGGAATCTACGAGCAGTACTTC. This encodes CASSLGTSGIYEQYF.

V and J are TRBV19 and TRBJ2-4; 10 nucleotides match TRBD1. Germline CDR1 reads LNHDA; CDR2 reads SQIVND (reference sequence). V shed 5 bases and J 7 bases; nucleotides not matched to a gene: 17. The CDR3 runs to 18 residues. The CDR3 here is CASSPLGTGATGWNIQYF. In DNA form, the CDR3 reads TGTGCCAGTAGTCCCTTGGGGACAGGGGCCACCGGCTGGAACATTCAGTACTTC.

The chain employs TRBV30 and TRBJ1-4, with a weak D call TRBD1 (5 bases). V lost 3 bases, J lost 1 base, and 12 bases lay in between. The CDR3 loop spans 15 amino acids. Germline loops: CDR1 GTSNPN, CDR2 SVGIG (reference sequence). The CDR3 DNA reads TGTGCCTGGAGACCCAGAAGGGGAACTAATGAAAAACTGTTTTTT. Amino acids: CAWRPRRGTNEKLFF. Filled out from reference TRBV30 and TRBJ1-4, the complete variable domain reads SQTIHQWPATLVQPVGSPLSLECTVEGTSNPNLYWYRQAAGRGLQLLFYSVGIGQISSEVPQNLSASRPQDRQFILSSKKLLLSDSGFYLCAWRPRRGTNEKLFFGSGTQLSVL.

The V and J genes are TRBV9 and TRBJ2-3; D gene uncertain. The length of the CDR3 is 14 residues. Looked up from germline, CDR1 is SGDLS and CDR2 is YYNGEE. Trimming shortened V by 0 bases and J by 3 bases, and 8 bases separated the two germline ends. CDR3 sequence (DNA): TGTGCCAGCAGCGTAGAGAGTAGGACAGATACGCAGTATTTT. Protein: CASSVESRTDTQYF.

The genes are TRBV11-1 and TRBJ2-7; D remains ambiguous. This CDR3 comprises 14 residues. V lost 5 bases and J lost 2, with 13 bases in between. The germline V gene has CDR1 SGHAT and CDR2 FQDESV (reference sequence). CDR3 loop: CASSPTPVTYEQYF. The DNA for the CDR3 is TGTGCCAGCAGCCCAACTCCCGTAACCTACGAGCAGTACTTC.

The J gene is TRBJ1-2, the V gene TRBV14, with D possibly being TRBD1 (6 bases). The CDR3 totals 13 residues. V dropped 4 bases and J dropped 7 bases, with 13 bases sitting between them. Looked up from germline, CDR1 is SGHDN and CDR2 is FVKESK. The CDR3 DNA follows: TGTGCCAGCAGCCCCGTCAAAGGGGGTGGCTACACCTTC. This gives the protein CASSPVKGGGYTF.

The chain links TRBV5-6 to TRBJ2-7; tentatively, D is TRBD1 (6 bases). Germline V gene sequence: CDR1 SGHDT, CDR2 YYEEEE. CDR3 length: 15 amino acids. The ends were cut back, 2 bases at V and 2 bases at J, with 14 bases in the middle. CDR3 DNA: TGTGCCAGCAGCTTTACGTCAGGGGACCCCTACGAGCAGTACTTC. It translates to CASSFTSGDPYEQYF.

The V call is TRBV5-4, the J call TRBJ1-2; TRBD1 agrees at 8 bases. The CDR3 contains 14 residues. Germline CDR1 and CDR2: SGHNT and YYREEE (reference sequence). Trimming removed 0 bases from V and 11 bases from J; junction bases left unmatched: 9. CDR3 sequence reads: CASSLDRGEDPYTF. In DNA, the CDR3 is TGTGCCAGCAGCTTGGACAGGGGGGAGGACCCATACACCTTC.

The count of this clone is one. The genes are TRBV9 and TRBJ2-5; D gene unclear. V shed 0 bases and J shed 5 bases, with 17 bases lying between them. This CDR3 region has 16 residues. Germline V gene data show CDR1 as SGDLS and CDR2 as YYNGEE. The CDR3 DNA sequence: TGTGCCAGCAGCGTAGGTAGTGATCCTACCTGGGAGACCCAGTACTTC. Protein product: CASSVGSDPTWETQYF.

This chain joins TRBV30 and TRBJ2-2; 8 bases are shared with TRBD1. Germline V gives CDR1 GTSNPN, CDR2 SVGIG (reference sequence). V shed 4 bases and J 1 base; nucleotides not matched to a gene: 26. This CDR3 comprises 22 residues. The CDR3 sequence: CAWNLPGVSLNRGEMNTGELFF. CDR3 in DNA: TGTGCCTGGAATCTGCCGGGTGTTAGTCTTAACAGGGGGGAGATGAACACCGGGGAGCTGTTTTTT. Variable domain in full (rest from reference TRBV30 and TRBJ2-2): SQTIHQWPATLVQPVGSPLSLECTVEGTSNPNLYWYRQAAGRGLQLLFYSVGIGQISSEVPQNLSASRPQDRQFILSSKKLLLSDSGFYLCAWNLPGVSLNRGEMNTGELFFGEGSRLTVL.

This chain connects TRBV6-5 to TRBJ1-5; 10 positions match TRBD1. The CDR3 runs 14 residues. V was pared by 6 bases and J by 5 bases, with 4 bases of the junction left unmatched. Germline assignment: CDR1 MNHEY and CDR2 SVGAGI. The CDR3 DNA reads TGTGCCAGCAGCCGACAGGGGGCCTATCAGCCCCAGCATTTT. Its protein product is CASSRQGAYQPQHF.

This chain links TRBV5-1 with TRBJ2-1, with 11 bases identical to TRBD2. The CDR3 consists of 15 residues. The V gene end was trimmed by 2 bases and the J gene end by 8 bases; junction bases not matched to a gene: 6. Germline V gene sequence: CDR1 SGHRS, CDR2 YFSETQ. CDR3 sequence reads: CASSFLAGGSDEQFF. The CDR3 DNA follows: TGCGCCAGCAGCTTCCTAGCGGGAGGTTCTGATGAGCAGTTCTTC.

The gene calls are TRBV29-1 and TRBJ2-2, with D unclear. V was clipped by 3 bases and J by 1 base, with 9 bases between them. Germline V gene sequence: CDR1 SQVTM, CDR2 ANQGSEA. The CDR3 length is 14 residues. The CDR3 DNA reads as TGCAGCGTTGATAACGGCCTGAACACCGGGGAGCTGTTTTTT. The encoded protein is CSVDNGLNTGELFF.

CDR3 residues: CASSQEARAIYEQYF. CDR3 nucleotide sequence: TGCGCCAGCAGCCAAGAAGCGCGGGCTATTTACGAGCAGTACTTC. The chain has TRBV4-1 and TRBJ2-7; D might be TRBD2 (5 bases). The CDR3 has 15 amino acids. Germline V CDR1 and CDR2: MGHRA, YSYEKL. V was trimmed by 0 bases and J by 4 bases, leaving 13 bases between them.

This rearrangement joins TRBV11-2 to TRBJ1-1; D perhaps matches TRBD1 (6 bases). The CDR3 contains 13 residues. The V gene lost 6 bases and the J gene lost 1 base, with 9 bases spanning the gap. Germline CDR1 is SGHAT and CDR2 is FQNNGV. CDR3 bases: TGTGCCAGCAGTTTACAGGGGAACACTGAAGCTTTCTTT. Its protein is CASSLQGNTEAFF.

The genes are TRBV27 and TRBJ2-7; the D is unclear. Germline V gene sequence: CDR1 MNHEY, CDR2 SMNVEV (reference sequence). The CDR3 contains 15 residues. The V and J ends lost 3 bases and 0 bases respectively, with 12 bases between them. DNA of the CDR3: TGTGCCAGCAGTTTCTCGGCCGCTAGCTCCTACGAGCAGTACTTC. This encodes CASSFSAASSYEQYF.

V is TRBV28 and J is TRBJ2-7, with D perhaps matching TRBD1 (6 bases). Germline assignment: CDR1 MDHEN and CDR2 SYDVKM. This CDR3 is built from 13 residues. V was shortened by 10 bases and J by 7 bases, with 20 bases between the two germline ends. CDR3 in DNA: TGTGCCACCCTCAGGGGCGTCTCGGGAGAGCAGTACTTC. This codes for CATLRGVSGEQYF.

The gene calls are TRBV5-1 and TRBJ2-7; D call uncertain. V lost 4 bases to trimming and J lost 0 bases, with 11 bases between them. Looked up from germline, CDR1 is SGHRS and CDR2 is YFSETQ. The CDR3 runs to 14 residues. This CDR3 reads CASSQVDVSYEQYF. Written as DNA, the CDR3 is TGCGCCAGCAGCCAAGTGGATGTCTCCTACGAGCAGTACTTC.

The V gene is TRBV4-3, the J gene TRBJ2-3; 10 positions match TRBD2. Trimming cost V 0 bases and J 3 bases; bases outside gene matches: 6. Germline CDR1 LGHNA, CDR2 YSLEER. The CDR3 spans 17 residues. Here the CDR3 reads CASSQDWASGSTDTQYF. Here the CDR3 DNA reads TGCGCCAGCAGCCAAGATTGGGCTAGCGGGAGTACAGATACGCAGTATTTT.

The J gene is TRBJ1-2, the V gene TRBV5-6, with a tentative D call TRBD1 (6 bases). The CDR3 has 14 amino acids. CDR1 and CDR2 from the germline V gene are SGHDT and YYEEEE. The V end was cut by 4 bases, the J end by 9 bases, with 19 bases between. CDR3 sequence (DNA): TGTGCCAGCAGCGTACAGGGTGGGGGTGGACGCTACACCTTC. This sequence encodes CASSVQGGGGRYTF.